Sequencing of this TCR beta chain was carried out in a study of read filtering for tumor transcriptome and immune sequencing (TCRdb year 2020). Regarding the study in general: The cohort was composed of roughly 16 male and more than twelve female patients, with a mean age of around 66 years and an age range of roughly 45 to 80. TCR-region mapped reads per sample ranged from about 4 to 11 million with IR-seq versus only about 85 to 1,300 with RNA-seq. Whole-transcriptome libraries were prepared with the TruSeq RNA Access Library Prep Kit after DNase treatment. TCR repertoires obtained by targeted immune repertoire sequencing and by bulk whole-transcriptome sequencing performed on the same bone marrow samples were compared. By revised international staging, eight or nine patients were R-ISS I, some 17 were R-ISS II and over five were R-ISS III. One main goal was a read-filtering strategy for immune repertoire data, in particular deciding whether clonotypes backed by only one read should be removed. Broader findings and caveats from the paper: The sorted CD138-negative fraction was composed of a mixed bone marrow immune population rather than of purified T cells. The correlation between IR-seq and RNA-seq shared clonotype proportions rose when single-read clonotypes were removed. Compared with RNA-seq, IR-seq captured clonotypes at much greater depth and more reliably, and a smaller IR-seq throughput was enough to identify most of the shared clonotypes. In IR-seq, around 85% of clonotypes but 3% to 3.5% of total reads were represented by single-read clonotypes, whereas in RNA-seq, approximately 73% of clonotypes and approximately 45% of reads were represented by single-read clonotypes.

V is clipped by 3 bases and J by 2 bases, and the sequence between their germline boundaries is 14 bases long. The CDR3 numbers 16 residues from cysteine through phenylalanine. Only the CDR3 part of the read is kept: 48 bases, read in frame from the first base. Sequences SGHVS (CDR1) and FNYEAQ (CDR2) are obtained from the germline V gene. This clonotype occurred many times. Its recognized antigen is unknown. Base qualities are not at hand, and no much larger clone is one base apart. Each patient had bone marrow sampled at the time of active disease. Isolation of bone marrow mononuclear cells was performed by Ficoll-Hypaque density gradient centrifugation. Myeloma plasma cells were removed and CD138-negative cells were obtained by negative selection following labeling with CD138 magnetic microbeads on a MACS separator. Flow cytometry on an Attune NxT with CD138 antibodies was used to check the purity of the isolated cells. Total RNA was extracted using TRIzol reagent and was quantified on a NanoDrop spectrophotometer. Paired RNA-seq and IR-seq were performed on the CD138-negative bone marrow sample of each patient.

TCR libraries were constructed from approximately 0.4 ug RNA using the Immunoverse kit, and molecular barcoded adaptors covering alpha/delta and beta/gamma chains were employed. TCR library preparation used the same RNA that was used for transcriptome sequencing. Sequencing of TCR libraries was carried out on an Illumina HiSeq 4000 with 2 x 150 cycles. The source study handled its data this way. MiXCR aligned TCR reads to human V, D, J and C references and assembled the aligned reads into CDR3 clonotypes, with quality filtering and error correction included. The tcR package in R was used for analysis of clonotype counts and gene usage diversity. For inspection of raw mapping reads, RNA-seq reads were mapped by STAR aligner version 2.5.3a onto GRCh37 of the human genome. To test the effect of sequencing depth on detected clonotypes, IR-seq fastq files were randomly downsampled using Seqtk 1.3. TCRdb ran its own pipeline on the public reads, namely fastp trimming at Q25 and MiXCR clone calling, and kept in-frame beta chains. Every entry covers one CDR3 protein and lists the most common genes and DNA from its rows. Clone size and V and J calls follow TCRdb, not the original study. This sample gives tens of thousands of distinct CDR3 sequences in total; approximately 19% of them show up just once. The top ten clonotypes cover about 14% of the sample.

Material: a population of CD138-negative cells sorted from bone marrow. Read against the paper, the sample's cell subset or site label means: bone marrow mononuclear cells depleted of CD138+ plasma/myeloma cells by negative magnetic selection. This clonotype was sampled from a donor over 35 with multiple myeloma. The receptor chain draws on TRBV7-6 and TRBJ1-5; matching of 5 bases hints at TRBD1 as the D gene. The nucleotide sequence reads TGTGCCAGCAGCTTGGGGGGGGATAGACGCAATCAGCCCCAGCATTTT. This encodes CASSLGGDRRNQPQHF.